This T cell receptor beta chain was sequenced in a study of blood T cell repertoires in COVID-19. Study in general: Sites across the United States, Italy and Spain contributed samples from acute and convalescent COVID-19. PBMCs, B-cell-depleted T cells, or T cells were the source of the cDNA or gDNA that made up the material.

The sample holds one count of this clone. Authors' analysis steps: Reference gene primer amplification gave estimated nucleated cell counts. Only in-frame clones appear in the TCRdb table, and some are missing; sequencing was by immunoSEQ multiplex PCR. For V, J and clone size, that table is used; D and trimming come from the DNA. The profile covers some 250,000 clones, with around 85% appearing a single time and over 3% taken by the ten largest. Sample: peripheral blood. The TCR sequence derives from a woman aged 25 to 39 who had recovered from COVID-19.

The chain's CDR3 is CASSLADRGTLGTQYF. The DNA of the CDR3 is TGTGCCAGCAGCTTAGCCGATAGGGGCACTTTGGGGACCCAGTACTTC. V and J are TRBV11-2 and TRBJ2-5; tentative D call: TRBD1 (5 bases). Germline V gives CDR1 SGHAT, CDR2 FQNNGV. The length of the CDR3 is 16 residues. Trimming left V 1 base short and J 7 bases short, with 19 bases between.